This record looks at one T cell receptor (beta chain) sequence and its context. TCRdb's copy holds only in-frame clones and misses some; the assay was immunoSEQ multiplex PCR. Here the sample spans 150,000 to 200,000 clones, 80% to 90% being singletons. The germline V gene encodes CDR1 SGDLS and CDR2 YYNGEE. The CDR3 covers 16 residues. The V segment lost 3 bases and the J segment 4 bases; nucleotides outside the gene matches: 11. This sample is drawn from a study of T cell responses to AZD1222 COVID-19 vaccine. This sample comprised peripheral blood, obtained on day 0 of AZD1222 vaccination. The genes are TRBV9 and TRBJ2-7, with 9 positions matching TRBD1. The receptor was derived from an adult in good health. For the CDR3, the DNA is TGTGCCAGCAGCGCCGAGGGGACAGGGAGGTGGTACGAGCAGTACTTC. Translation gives CASSAEGTGRWYEQYF.